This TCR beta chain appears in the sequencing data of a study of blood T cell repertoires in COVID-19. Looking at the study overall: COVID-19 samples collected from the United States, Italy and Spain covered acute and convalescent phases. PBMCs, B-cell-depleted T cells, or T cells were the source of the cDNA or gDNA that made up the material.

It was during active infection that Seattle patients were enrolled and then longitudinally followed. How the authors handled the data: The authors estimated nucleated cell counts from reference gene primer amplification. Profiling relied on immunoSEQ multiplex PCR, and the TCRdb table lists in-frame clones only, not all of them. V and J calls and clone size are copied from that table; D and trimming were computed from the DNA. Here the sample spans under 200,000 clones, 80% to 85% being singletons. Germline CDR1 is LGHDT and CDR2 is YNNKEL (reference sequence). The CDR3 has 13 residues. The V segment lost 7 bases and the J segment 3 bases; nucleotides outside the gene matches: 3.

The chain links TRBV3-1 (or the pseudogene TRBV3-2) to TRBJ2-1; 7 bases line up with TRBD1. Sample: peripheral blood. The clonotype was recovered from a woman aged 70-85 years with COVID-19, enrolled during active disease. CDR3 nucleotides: TGTGCCAGCACTCACAGGGGCTACAATGAGCAGTTCTTC. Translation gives CASTHRGYNEQFF.